One and the same sample provided the 4 T cell receptor beta chains below, sequenced in a study of CD8+ T cells in alopecia areata. cDNA serving as the sequencing template came from extracted, reverse transcribed RNA. Produced via immunoSEQ multiplex PCR; TCRdb's table is partial and in-frame only. The table includes some 120,000 clones, around 48% detected once. The sample comprised NKG2D-low CD8+ T cells sorted from blood. The origin of the receptors is a human donor with alopecia areata.

This clone was observed a handful of times. The J gene is TRBJ2-4, the V gene TRBV5-1; 9 nucleotides match TRBD1. CDR3 size: 16 residues. Looked up from germline, CDR1 is SGHRS and CDR2 is YFSETQ. Germline trimming cut 4 bases from V and 1 base from J; bases unmatched to any gene: 6. CDR3 sequence (DNA): TGCGCCAGCAGCCTGCGACAGGGGGGTGCCAAAAACATTCAGTACTTC. Protein product: CASSLRQGGAKNIQYF.

The chain carries TRBV30 and TRBJ1-1; TRBD1 aligns across 12 bases. V trimming: 4 bases; J trimming: 6 bases; junction bases outside the gene matches: 6. This CDR3 region has 14 residues. Germline V CDR1 and CDR2: GTSNPN, SVGIG (reference sequence). The CDR3 nucleotides are TGTGCCTGGACGAGGGGACAGGGGGCCTCTGAAGCTTTCTTT. Amino acid sequence: CAWTRGQGASEAFF.

V and J are TRBV27 and TRBJ1-1; D ambiguous. The CDR3 covers 11 residues. Germline CDR1 MNHEY, CDR2 SMNVEV (reference sequence). The V end lost 6 bases, the J end lost 10 bases, and 12 bases lay between the germline ends. CDR3 sequence reads: CASSSYLGAFF. The CDR3 nucleotides read TGTGCCAGCAGCTCGTACCTGGGAGCTTTCTTT.

This clone has more than one count but fewer than ten. V is TRBV27 and J is TRBJ2-5; a possible D gene is TRBD1 (5 bases). CDR1 is MNHEY and CDR2 is SMNVEV in the germline V gene (reference sequence). CDR3 length: 13 amino acids. V was clipped by 2 bases and J by 3 bases, with 7 bases between them. The CDR3 DNA sequence: TGTGCCAGCAGTTTAGGGGCAGAAGAGACCCAGTACTTC. Amino acid sequence: CASSLGAEETQYF.